The 4 T cell receptor beta chains reported below all come from one sample, sequenced in a study of naive and memory T cell subsets. Their antigens are not known. Notes on the study in general: A few larger clonotypes appeared in naive repertoires, especially CD8, possibly memory cells re-expressing CD45RA.

Two oligonucleotides, mixed equimolar, formed the beta constant-region primer covering TRBC1 and TRBC2. Ligated cDNA was amplified by four rounds of PCR with nested alpha and beta constant-region primers and SP2. MiXCR, applied by TCRdb to the UMI-ligation and nested PCR reads, yields one record per CDR3 protein. The sample lists about 150,000 distinct CDR3 sequences; over 20% were seen once. Sequencing was done on a sample of naive CD4+ T cells from blood. These receptors were collected from a human donor in good health.

This chain joins TRBV10-3 and TRBJ2-5; TRBD2 is a possible D gene (5 bases). Trimming removed 0 bases from V and 1 base from J, with 18 bases in between. Germline-derived CDR1 and CDR2 are ENHRY and SYGVKD. The CDR3 runs 18 residues. The CDR3 sequence is CAISESIRRTQTQETQYF. DNA for the CDR3: TGTGCCATCAGTGAGTCGATTCGAAGGACTCAAACCCAAGAGACCCAGTACTTC.

The rearrangement links TRBV20-1 to TRBJ2-3; 11 nucleotides align to TRBD2. The germline V gene encodes CDR1 DFQATT and CDR2 SNEGSKA (reference sequence). CDR3 length equals 17 residues. The V and J ends lost 3 bases and 2 bases, in that order; junction bases with no gene match: 10. CDR3: CSARGFLAGGNTDTQYF. CDR3 in DNA: TGCAGTGCTAGGGGGTTTCTAGCGGGAGGTAACACAGATACGCAGTATTTT.

Of note for this clonotype: It may be a read error: a sequence one base away is much more abundant. This sequence joins TRBV19 and TRBJ2-7, with 7 bases fitting TRBD1. The CDR3 is made up of 14 amino acids. Unmatched junction bases numbered 6, after V lost 4 bases and J lost 3 bases. Germline V gene sequence: CDR1 LNHDA, CDR2 SQIVND (reference sequence). CDR3 coding DNA: TGTGCCAGTAGTAGACGACAGGGTCACTACGAGCAGTACTTC. Protein product: CASSRRQGHYEQYF. The variable domain in full, completed from reference TRBV19 and TRBJ2-7, reads DGGITQSPKYLFRKEGQNVTLSCEQNLNHDAMYWYRQDPGQGLRLIYYSQIVNDFQKGDIAEGYSVSREKKESFPLTVTSAQKNPTAFYLCASSRRQGHYEQYFGPGTRLTVT.

The chain couples TRBV6-5 to TRBJ1-4; D gene ambiguous. The CDR3 runs 14 residues. Germline lookup yields CDR1 MNHEY and CDR2 SVGAGI. Trimming removed 5 bases at V and 0 bases at J, with 7 bases between. The CDR3 loop reads CASSLLATNEKLFF. The CDR3 DNA follows: TGTGCCAGCAGTCTGCTTGCAACTAATGAAAAACTGTTTTTT.